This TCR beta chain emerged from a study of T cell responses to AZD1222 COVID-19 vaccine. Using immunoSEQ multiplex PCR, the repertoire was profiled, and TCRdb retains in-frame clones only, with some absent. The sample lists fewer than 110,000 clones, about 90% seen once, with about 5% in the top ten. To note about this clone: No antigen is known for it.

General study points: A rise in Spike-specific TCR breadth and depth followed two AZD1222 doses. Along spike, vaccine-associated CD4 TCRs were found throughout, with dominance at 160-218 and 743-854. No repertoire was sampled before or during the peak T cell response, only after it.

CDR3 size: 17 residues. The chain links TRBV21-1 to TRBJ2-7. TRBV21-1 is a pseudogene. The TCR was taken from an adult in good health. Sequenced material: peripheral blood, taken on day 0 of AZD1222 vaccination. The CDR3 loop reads CANNAGISRDRSYEQYF. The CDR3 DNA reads TGTGCCAACAACGCCGGGATTTCCCGGGACCGTTCCTACGAGCAGTACTTC.